The TCR beta chain under discussion was sequenced for a study of blood T cell repertoires in COVID-19. Produced via immunoSEQ multiplex PCR; TCRdb's table is partial and in-frame only. The repertoire consists of about 91,000 clones, with over 60% occurring once and the leading ten covering around 7%. Sequenced material: peripheral blood. This sequence was found in a man aged 65 to 79 with acute or convalescent COVID-19.

The CDR3 DNA reads TGTGCCAGCAGTTACTCTCTATGGGGACAGGGGAACAATGAGCAGTTCTTC. Translating it yields CASSYSLWGQGNNEQFF. This chain uses TRBV28 with TRBJ2-1; 10 nucleotides agree with TRBD1. V was pared by 4 bases and J by 5 bases, with 11 bases of the junction left unmatched. CDR1 MDHEN and CDR2 SYDVKM come from the germline V gene. The CDR3 covers 17 residues.